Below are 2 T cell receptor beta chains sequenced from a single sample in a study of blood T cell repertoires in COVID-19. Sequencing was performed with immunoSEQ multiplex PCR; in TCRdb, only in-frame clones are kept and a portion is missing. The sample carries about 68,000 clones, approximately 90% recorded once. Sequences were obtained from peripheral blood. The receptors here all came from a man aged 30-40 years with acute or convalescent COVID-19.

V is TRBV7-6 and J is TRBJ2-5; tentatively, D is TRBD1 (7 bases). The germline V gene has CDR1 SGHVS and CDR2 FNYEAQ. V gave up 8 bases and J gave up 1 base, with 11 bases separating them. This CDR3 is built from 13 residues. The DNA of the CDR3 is TGTGCCAGCGGGGGGACAGTCCAAGAGACCCAGTACTTC. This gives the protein CASGGTVQETQYF.

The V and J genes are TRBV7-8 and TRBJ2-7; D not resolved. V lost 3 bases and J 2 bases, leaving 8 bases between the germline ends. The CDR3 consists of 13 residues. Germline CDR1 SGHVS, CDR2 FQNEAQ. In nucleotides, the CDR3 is TGTGCCAGCAGCTTTCGGGTAGCCTACGAGCAGTACTTC. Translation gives CASSFRVAYEQYF.